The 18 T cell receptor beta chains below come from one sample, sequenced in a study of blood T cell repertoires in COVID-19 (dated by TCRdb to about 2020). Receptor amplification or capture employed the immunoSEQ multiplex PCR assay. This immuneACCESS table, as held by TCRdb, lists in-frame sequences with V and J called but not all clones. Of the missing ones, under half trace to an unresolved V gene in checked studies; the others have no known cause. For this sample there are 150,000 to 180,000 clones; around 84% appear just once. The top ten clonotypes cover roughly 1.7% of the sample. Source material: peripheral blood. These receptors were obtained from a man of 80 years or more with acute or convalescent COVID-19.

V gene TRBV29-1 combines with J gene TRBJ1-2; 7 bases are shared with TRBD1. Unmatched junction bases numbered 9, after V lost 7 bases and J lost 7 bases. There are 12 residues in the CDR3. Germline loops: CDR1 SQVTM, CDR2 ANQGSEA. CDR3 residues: CSGDTGAGGYTF. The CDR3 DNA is TGCAGCGGCGACACAGGGGCGGGTGGCTACACCTTC. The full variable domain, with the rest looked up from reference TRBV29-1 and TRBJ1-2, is SAVISQKPSRDICQRGTSLTIQCQVDSQVTMMFWYRQQPGQSLTLIATANQGSEATYESGFVIDKFPISRPNLTFSTLTVSNMSPEDSSIYLCSGDTGAGGYTFGSGTRLTVV.

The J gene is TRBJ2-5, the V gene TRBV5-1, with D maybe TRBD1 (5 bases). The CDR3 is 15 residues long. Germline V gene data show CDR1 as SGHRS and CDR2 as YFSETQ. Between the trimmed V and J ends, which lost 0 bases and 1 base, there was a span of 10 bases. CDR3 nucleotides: TGCGCCAGCAGCTTGGGTTTTAGGGGCCAAGAGACCCAGTACTTC. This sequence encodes CASSLGFRGQETQYF.

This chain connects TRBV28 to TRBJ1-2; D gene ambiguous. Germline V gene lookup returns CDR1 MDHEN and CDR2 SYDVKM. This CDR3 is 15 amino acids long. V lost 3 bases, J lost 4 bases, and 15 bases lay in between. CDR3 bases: TGTGCCAGCAGTTTGCTTGTGGGGAGGAGCTATGGCTACACCTTC. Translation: CASSLLVGRSYGYTF.

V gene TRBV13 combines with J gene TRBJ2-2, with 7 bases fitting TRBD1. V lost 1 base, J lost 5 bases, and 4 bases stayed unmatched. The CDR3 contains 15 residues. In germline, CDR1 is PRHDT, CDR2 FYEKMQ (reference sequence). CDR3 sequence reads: CASSLVQGVTGELFF. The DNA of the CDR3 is TGTGCCAGCAGCTTAGTCCAGGGGGTAACCGGGGAGCTGTTTTTT.

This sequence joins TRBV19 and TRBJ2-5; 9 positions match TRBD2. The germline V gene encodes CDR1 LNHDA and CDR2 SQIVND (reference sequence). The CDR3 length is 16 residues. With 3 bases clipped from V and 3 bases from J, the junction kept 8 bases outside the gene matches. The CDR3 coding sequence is TGTGCCAGTAGTATTCTTTCTAGCGGGGAGAAAGAGACCCAGTACTTC. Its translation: CASSILSSGEKETQYF.

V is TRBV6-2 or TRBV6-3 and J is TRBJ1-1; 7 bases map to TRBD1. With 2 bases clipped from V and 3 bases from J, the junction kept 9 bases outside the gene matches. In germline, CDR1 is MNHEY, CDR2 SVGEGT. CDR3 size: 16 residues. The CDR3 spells CASSYARGFLDTEAFF. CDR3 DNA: TGTGCCAGCAGTTACGCCAGGGGGTTTTTAGACACTGAAGCTTTCTTT.

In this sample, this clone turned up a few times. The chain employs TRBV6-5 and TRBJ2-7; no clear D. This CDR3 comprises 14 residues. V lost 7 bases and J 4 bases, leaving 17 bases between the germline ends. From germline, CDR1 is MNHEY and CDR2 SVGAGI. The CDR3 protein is CASIRDTGFYEQYV. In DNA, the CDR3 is TGTGCCAGCATTAGAGACACTGGATTTTACGAGCAGTACGTC.

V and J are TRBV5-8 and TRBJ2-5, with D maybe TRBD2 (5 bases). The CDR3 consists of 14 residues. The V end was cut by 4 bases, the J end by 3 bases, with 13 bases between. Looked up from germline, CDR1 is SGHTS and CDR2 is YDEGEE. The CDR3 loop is CASSRPLREETQYF. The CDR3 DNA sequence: TGTGCCAGCAGCCGACCGTTGAGGGAAGAGACCCAGTACTTC. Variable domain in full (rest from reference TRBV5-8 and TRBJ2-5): EAGVTQSPTHLIKTRGQQATLRCSPISGHTSVYWYQQALGLGLQFLLWYDEGEERNRGNFPPRFSGRQFPNYSSELNVNALELEDSALYLCASSRPLREETQYFGPGTRLLVL.

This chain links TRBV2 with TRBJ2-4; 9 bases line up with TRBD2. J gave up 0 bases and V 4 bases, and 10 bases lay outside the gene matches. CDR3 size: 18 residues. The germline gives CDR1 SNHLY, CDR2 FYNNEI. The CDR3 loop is CASSVFVSGGLAKNIQYF. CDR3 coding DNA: TGTGCCAGCAGTGTTTTTGTTAGCGGGGGACTAGCCAAAAACATTCAGTACTTC.

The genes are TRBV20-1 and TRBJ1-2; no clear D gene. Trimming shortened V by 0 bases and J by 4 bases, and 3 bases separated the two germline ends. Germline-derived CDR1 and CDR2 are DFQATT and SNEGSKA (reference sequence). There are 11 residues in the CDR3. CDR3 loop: CSARDIYGYTF. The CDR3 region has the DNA TGCAGTGCTAGAGATATCTATGGCTACACCTTC.

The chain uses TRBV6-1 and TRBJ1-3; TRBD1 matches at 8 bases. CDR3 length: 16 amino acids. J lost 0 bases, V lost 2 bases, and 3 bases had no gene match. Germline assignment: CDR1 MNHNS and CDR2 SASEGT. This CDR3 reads CASSERDRGSGNTIYF. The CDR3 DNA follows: TGTGCCAGCAGTGAACGCGACAGGGGCTCTGGAAACACCATATATTTT.

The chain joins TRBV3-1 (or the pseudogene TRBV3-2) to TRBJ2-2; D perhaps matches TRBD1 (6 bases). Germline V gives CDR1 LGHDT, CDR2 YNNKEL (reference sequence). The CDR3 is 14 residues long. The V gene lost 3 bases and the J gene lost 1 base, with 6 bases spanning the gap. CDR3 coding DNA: TGTGCCAGCAGCCAGGGACAGAACACCGGGGAGCTGTTTTTT. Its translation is CASSQGQNTGELFF.

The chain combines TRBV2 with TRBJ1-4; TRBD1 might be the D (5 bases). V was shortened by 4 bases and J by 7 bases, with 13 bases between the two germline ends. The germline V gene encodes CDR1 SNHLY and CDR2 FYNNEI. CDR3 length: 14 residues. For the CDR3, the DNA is TGTGCCAGCAGTGCAGGGCGCAACAGTGAAAAACTGTTTTTT. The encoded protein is CASSAGRNSEKLFF.

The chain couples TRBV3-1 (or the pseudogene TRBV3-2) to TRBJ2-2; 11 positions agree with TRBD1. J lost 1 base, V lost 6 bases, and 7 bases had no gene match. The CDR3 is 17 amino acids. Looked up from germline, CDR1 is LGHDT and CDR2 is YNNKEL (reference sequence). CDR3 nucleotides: TGTGCCAGCAGACTTGGGACAGGGGGGAGGAACACCGGGGAGCTGTTTTTT. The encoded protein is CASRLGTGGRNTGELFF.

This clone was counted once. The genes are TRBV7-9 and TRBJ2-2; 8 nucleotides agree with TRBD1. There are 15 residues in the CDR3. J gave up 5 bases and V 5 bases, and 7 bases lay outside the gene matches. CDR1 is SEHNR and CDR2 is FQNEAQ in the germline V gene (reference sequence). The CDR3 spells CASSLDRVGTGELFF. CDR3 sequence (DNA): TGTGCCAGCAGCCTGGACAGGGTGGGGACCGGGGAGCTGTTTTTT.

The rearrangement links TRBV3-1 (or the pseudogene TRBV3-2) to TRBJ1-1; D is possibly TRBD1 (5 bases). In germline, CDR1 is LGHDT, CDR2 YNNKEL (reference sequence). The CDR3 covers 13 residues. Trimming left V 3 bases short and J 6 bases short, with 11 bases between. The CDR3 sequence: CASSQAGQAEAFF. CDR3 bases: TGTGCCAGCAGCCAGGCAGGGCAGGCTGAAGCTTTCTTT.

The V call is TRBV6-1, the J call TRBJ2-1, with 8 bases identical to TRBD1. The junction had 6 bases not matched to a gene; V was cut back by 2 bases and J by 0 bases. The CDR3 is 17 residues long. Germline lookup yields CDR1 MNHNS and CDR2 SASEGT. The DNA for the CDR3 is TGTGCCAGCAGTGAAAGGGACAGGTCGCCCTCCTACAATGAGCAGTTCTTC. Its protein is CASSERDRSPSYNEQFF.

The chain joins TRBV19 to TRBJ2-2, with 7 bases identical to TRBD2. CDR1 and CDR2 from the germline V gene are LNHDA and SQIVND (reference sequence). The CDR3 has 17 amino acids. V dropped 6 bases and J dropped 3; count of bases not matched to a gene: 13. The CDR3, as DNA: TGTGCCAGTAGCTCCCCCCGCGGGGGAGCCGACACCGGGGAGCTGTTTTTT. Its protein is CASSSPRGGADTGELFF.